These T cell receptor beta chains were read from a single sample in a study of shared clonotypes between healthy human individuals. Clones were sequenced by immunoSEQ multiplex PCR, and TCRdb holds only the in-frame ones, with some missing. The repertoire holds 2,500,000 or so clones, with around 94% as singletons. Sequencing was done on a sample of naive CD4+ T cells sorted from blood. These receptors were obtained from a man between 18 and 35 years old in good health. The CDR3 runs from the conserved cysteine through the conserved F or W. D genes are given only for firm matches. Clone size, where shown, is once, few, many, or a class for clones that have expanded.

j_call v_call d_call clone_size cdr3_aa cdr3_nt
TRBJ1-2 TRBV30 TRBD1 - CAWSAGTVNNYGYTF TGTGCCTGGAGCGCCGGGACAGTCAATAACTATGGCTACACCTTC
TRBJ1-1 TRBV1 - - CTSSQGITLGARSTEAFF TGCACCAGCAGCCAAGGTATCACCTTGGGGGCGAGGTCCACTGAAGCTTTCTTT
TRBJ2-7 TRBV18 TRBD1 - CASSLGQGSYEQYF TGTGCCAGCTCATTAGGACAGGGGTCCTACGAGCAGTACTTC
TRBJ1-1 TRBV14 - - CASSLTTGESAEAFF TGTGCCAGCAGCCTCACGACTGGAGAGTCGGCTGAAGCTTTCTTT
TRBJ1-1 TRBV28 - - CASSPYVLNTEAFF TGTGCCAGCAGTCCCTATGTACTGAACACTGAAGCTTTCTTT
TRBJ1-2 TRBV2 - - CASVRGDYGYTF TGTGCCAGCGTCCGGGGAGACTATGGCTACACCTTC
TRBJ1-3 TRBV4-1 - - CASSQVPGKAGNTIYF TGCGCCAGCAGCCAAGTCCCCGGTAAGGCGGGAAACACCATATATTTT
TRBJ1-5 TRBV10-2 TRBD1 - CASRPGQGANQPQHF TGCGCCAGCAGACCCGGACAGGGCGCGAATCAGCCCCAGCATTTT
TRBJ2-7 TRBV7-9 TRBD1 - CASSPGQGVRYEQYF TGTGCCAGCAGCCCGGGACAGGGAGTAAGGTACGAGCAGTACTTC
TRBJ2-7 TRBV29-1 TRBD1 - CSATTGGSYEQYF TGCAGCGCTACGACAGGGGGCTCCTACGAGCAGTACTTC
TRBJ2-5 TRBV5-1 TRBD2 - CASSLGVLAGGPLYETQYF TGCGCCAGCAGCTTGGGTGTTCTAGCGGGGGGCCCGTTGTATGAGACCCAGTACTTC
TRBJ2-4 TRBV4-3 - - CASSQDIGARNIQYF TGCGCCAGCAGCCAAGATATAGGGGCCAGAAACATTCAGTACTTC
TRBJ2-2 TRBV5-1 - - CASSSHRVANTGELFF TGCGCCAGCAGCTCTCACAGGGTCGCGAACACCGGGGAGCTGTTTTTT
TRBJ2-5 TRBV6-5 - - CASSQAPTVETQYF TGTGCCAGCAGTCAGGCCCCGACGGTAGAGACCCAGTACTTC
TRBJ2-5 TRBV10-3 TRBD1 - CAISERPKTGVIYPEYF TGTGCCATCAGTGAGCGGCCCAAGACAGGGGTGATTTATCCCGAGTACTTC
TRBJ2-5 TRBV27 TRBD2 - CASSPTSGGAYFGETQYF TGTGCCAGCAGTCCGACTAGCGGGGGGGCCTATTTCGGAGAGACCCAGTACTTC
TRBJ2-7 TRBV19 TRBD2 - CASSTGLAGPTYEQYF TGTGCCAGTAGTACTGGACTAGCGGGCCCCACCTACGAGCAGTACTTC
TRBJ2-5 TRBV7-2 - - CASSLGVTGRETQYF TGTGCCAGCAGCTTAGGTGTAACGGGAAGGGAGACCCAGTACTTC
TRBJ1-6 TRBV5-4 - - CASSLTGTNSPLHF TGTGCCAGCAGCTTGACAGGGACAAATTCACCCCTCCACTTT
TRBJ2-7 TRBV18 TRBD1 - CASSPGQGWYEQYF TGTGCCAGCTCACCCGGACAGGGTTGGTACGAGCAGTACTTC
TRBJ2-7 TRBV9 - once CASSVDLGGYEQYF TGTGCCAGCAGCGTAGATTTGGGTGGCTACGAGCAGTACTTC
TRBJ1-6 TRBV9 - - CASSSDSNTYNSPLHF TGTGCCAGCAGCTCGGACAGTAACACGTATAATTCACCCCTCCACTTT
TRBJ1-2 TRBV6-5 - - CASSYGQSYGYTF TGTGCCAGCAGTTACGGACAAAGCTATGGCTACACCTTC
TRBJ2-7 TRBV6-1 - - CASSRQRSYEQYF TGTGCCAGCAGTCGACAGAGATCCTACGAGCAGTACTTC
TRBJ1-5 TRBV6-1 - - CASSENGGPRLYF TGTGCCAGCAGTGAAAATGGAGGGCCCCGTTTATATTTT
TRBJ1-5 TRBV27 - - CASSLFGGQPQHF TGTGCCAGCAGTTTGTTTGGGGGTCAGCCCCAGCATTTT
TRBJ1-1 TRBV13 - - CASSFLTTEAFF TGTGCCAGCAGCTTCCTAACCACTGAAGCTTTCTTT
TRBJ2-1 TRBV5-5 TRBD2 - CASSPRTSGKGVEQFF TGTGCCAGCAGCCCTCGGACTAGCGGGAAGGGCGTTGAGCAGTTCTTC
TRBJ2-1 TRBV14 - - CASSPLGAYNEQFF TGTGCCAGCAGCCCCCTTGGGGCTTACAATGAGCAGTTCTTC
TRBJ2-1 TRBV7-2 TRBD1 - CASSLVRDRGHEQFF TGTGCCAGCAGCTTAGTACGGGACAGGGGTCATGAGCAGTTCTTC
TRBJ1-3 TRBV29-1 - once CSVESPQAIYF TGCAGCGTTGAAAGTCCCCAGGCCATATATTTT